This is a list of T cell receptor beta chains from one sample in a study of cytomegalovirus exposure and HLA in healthy donors. The data were produced by immunoSEQ multiplex PCR, yet TCRdb's version contains in-frame clones alone and is incomplete. The sample lists more than 120,000 clones, around three quarters occurring once. The source material was PBMCs. Every receptor here comes from a middle-aged woman in good health and CMV-seropositive. CDR3s include the opening cysteine and the closing phenylalanine or tryptophan. The D gene is left open where the match is weak. Clone size is given for some rows only: seen once, a few or many times, or a class if the clone is expanded.

cdr3_nt: TGTGCCAGCAGCTCGGAAGGGGGCACCGGGGAGCTGTTTTTT; cdr3_aa: CASSSEGGTGELFF; clone_size: .; d_call: .; v_call: TRBV5-6; j_call: TRBJ2-2
cdr3_nt: TGTGCCAGCAGCCTGGGACTAGCGGGAGTGGGGGATACGCAGTATTTT; cdr3_aa: CASSLGLAGVGDTQYF; clone_size: few; d_call: TRBD2; v_call: TRBV5-5; j_call: TRBJ2-3
cdr3_nt: TGTGCCAGCAGCGGTCTGTCTCACTTCTCCTACGAGCAGTACTTC; cdr3_aa: CASSGLSHFSYEQYF; clone_size: .; d_call: .; v_call: TRBV7-9; j_call: TRBJ2-7
cdr3_nt: TGTGCCAGCAGCTTGGGTATTACTAGCGGGAGGGCAGATACGCAGTATTTT; cdr3_aa: CASSLGITSGRADTQYF; clone_size: .; d_call: TRBD2; v_call: TRBV11-3; j_call: TRBJ2-3
cdr3_nt: TGCGCCAGCTACGGGACTAGCGGGAGCAATGAGCAGTTCTTC; cdr3_aa: CASYGTSGSNEQFF; clone_size: .; d_call: TRBD2; v_call: TRBV5-1; j_call: TRBJ2-1
cdr3_nt: TGTGCCAGCAGTTACCGACGGGGTCAGCCCCAGCATTTT; cdr3_aa: CASSYRRGQPQHF; clone_size: .; d_call: .; v_call: TRBV6-5; j_call: TRBJ1-5
cdr3_nt: TGTGCCAGCAGTTACTCGGTAGAGTACGAGCAGTACTTC; cdr3_aa: CASSYSVEYEQYF; clone_size: .; d_call: .; v_call: TRBV6-5; j_call: TRBJ2-7
cdr3_nt: TGCGCCAGCAGCTTAGGGACTAGCGGCACAGATACGCAGTATTTT; cdr3_aa: CASSLGTSGTDTQYF; clone_size: .; d_call: TRBD2; v_call: TRBV5-1; j_call: TRBJ2-3
cdr3_nt: TGTGCCAGCAGCTTGGTTACTAGCTGGGAGCAGTACTTC; cdr3_aa: CASSLVTSWEQYF; clone_size: .; d_call: .; v_call: TRBV5-6; j_call: TRBJ2-5
cdr3_nt: TGTGCCAGCAGTGAAATGGAGACCTACGAGCAGTACTTC; cdr3_aa: CASSEMETYEQYF; clone_size: many; d_call: .; v_call: TRBV6-1; j_call: TRBJ2-7